This paragraph covers one T cell receptor (beta chain) sequence. This sample is part of a study of OX40 agonist ivuxolimab in advanced cancers. In germline, CDR1 is MNHEY, CDR2 SMNVEV (reference sequence). The trim removed 1 base at V and 1 base at J, leaving 6 bases unmatched. The CDR3 spans 18 residues. Some clones are missing from TCRdb's copy, which holds only in-frame ones; the method was immunoSEQ multiplex PCR. The table records 45,000 to 60,000 clones, around 93% of them present only once. Material: CD4+ or CD8+ T cells sorted from blood, obtained in a trial of the OX40 agonist ivuxolimab. The genes are TRBV27 and TRBJ2-2; 10 nucleotides line up with TRBD1. The sequence came from an adult with an advanced solid tumor such as melanoma, head and neck, liver or kidney cancer. This CDR3 reads CASSLFSDRGLNTGELFF. The CDR3 region has the DNA TGTGCCAGCAGTTTATTCTCCGACAGGGGGCTGAACACCGGGGAGCTGTTTTTT.